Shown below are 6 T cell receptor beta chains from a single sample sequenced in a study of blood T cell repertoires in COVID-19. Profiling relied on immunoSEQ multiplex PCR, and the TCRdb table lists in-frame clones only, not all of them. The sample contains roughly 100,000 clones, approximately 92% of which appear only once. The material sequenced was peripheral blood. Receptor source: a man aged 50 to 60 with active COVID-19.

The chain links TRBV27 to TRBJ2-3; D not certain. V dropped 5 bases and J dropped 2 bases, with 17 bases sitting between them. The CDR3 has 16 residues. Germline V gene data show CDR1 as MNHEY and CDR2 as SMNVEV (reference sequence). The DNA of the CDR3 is TGTGCCAGCAGTAACCCCGCTGGGCTGATCACAGATACGCAGTATTTT. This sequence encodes CASSNPAGLITDTQYF.

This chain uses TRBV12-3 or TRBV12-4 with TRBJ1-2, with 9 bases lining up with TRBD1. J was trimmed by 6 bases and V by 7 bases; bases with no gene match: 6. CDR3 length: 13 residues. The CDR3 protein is CASTRTGDDGYTF. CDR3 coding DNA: TGTGCCAGCACCAGGACAGGGGATGATGGCTACACCTTC.

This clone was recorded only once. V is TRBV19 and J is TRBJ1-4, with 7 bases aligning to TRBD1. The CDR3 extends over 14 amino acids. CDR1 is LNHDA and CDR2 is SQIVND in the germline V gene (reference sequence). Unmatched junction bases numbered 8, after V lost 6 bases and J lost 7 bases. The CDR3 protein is CASSSTGIREKLFF. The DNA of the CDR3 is TGTGCCAGTAGCTCGACAGGGATTCGTGAAAAACTGTTTTTT.

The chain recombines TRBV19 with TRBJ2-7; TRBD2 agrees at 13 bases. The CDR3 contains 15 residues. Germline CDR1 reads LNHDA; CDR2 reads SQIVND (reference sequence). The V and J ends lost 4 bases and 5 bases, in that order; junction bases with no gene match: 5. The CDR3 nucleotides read TGTGCCAGTAGTAGACTAGCGGGAGGTGGGAACGAGCAGTACTTC. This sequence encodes CASSRLAGGGNEQYF.

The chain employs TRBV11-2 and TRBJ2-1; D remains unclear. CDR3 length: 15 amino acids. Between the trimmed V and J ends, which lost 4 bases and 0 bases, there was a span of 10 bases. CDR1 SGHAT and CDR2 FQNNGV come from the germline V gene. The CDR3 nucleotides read TGTGCCAGCAGCTCCGGGTGGAGCTCCTACAATGAGCAGTTCTTC. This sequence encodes CASSSGWSSYNEQFF.

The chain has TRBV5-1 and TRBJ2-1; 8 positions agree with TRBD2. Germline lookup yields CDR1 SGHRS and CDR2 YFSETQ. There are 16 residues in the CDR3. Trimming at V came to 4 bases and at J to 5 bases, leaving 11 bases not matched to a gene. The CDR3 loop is CASSTMTGGPHNEQFF. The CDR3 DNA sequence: TGCGCCAGCAGCACCATGACGGGAGGGCCCCACAATGAGCAGTTCTTC.